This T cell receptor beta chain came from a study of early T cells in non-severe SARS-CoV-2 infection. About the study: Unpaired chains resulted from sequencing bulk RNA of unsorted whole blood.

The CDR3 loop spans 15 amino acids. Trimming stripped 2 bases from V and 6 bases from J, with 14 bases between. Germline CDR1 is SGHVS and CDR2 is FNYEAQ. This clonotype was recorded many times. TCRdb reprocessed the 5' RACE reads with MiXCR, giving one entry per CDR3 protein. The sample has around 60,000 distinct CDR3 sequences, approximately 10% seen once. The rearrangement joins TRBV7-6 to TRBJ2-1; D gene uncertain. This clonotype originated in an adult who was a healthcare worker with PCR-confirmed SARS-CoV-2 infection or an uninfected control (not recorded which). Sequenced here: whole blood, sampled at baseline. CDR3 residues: CASSLHGQLFNEQFF. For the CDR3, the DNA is TGTGCCAGCAGCTTACATGGCCAGCTATTCAATGAGCAGTTCTTC.